This T cell receptor beta chain originates from a study of blood T cell repertoires in COVID-19. Study in general: Sites in the United States, Italy and Spain provided acute and convalescent COVID-19 samples. PBMCs, B-cell-depleted T cells, or T cells provided the cDNA or gDNA that made up the material.

This clone was counted between two and nine times. Trimming cost V 10 bases and J 8 bases, with 15 bases left between them. The germline gives CDR1 SNHLY, CDR2 FYNNEI. The CDR3 is 12 residues long. Per the authors' pipeline: It was from reference gene primer amplification that nucleated cell counts were estimated. TCRdb's table, derived via immunoSEQ multiplex PCR, lists solely in-frame clones and lacks some. The DNA was the basis for D and trimming; V, J and clone size are from that table. The repertoire includes 150,000 to 200,000 clones, around nine tenths of them detected once, and over 3.5% sits in the top ten.

The sequenced material came from peripheral blood. This TCR was recovered from a man between 18 and 29 years old with active or convalescent COVID-19. The gene calls are TRBV2 and TRBJ2-1, with D possibly TRBD2 on 5 matching bases. CDR3 bases: TGTGCCACCAAGAGAGGGAGCGATGAGCAGTTCTTC. Protein sequence: CATKRGSDEQFF.